This T cell receptor beta chain was recorded in a study of blood T cell repertoires in COVID-19. One Seattle source followed patients from active infection through their disease course. There are a few counts of this clone. Trimming cost V 1 base and J 4 bases, with 12 bases left between them. CDR1 and CDR2 (germline): SGHKS, YYEKEE (reference sequence). This CDR3 region has 15 residues. Per the study methods: Estimation of nucleated cell counts was performed using reference gene primer amplification. Here immunoSEQ multiplex PCR was the method, and the copy in TCRdb shows in-frame clones only, minus some. V and J calls and clone size follow that table, whereas D and trimming were derived from the DNA. This table has some 19,000 clones, 77% appearing once.

This TCR derives from a man between 70 and 80 years old with COVID-19, enrolled during active disease. V usage is TRBV5-5 and J usage is TRBJ1-3, with TRBD1 as a possible D gene (6 bases). Material for sequencing was peripheral blood. The CDR3 sequence is CASSLNRAHGNTIYF. CDR3 coding DNA: TGTGCCAGCAGCTTGAACAGGGCACACGGAAACACCATATATTTT. The complete variable domain, with remaining parts taken from reference TRBV5-5 and TRBJ1-3, reads DAGVTQSPTHLIKTRGQQVTLRCSPISGHKSVSWYQQVLGQGPQFIFQYYEKEERGRGNFPDRFSARQFPNYSSELNVNALLLGDSALYLCASSLNRAHGNTIYFGEGSWLTVV.